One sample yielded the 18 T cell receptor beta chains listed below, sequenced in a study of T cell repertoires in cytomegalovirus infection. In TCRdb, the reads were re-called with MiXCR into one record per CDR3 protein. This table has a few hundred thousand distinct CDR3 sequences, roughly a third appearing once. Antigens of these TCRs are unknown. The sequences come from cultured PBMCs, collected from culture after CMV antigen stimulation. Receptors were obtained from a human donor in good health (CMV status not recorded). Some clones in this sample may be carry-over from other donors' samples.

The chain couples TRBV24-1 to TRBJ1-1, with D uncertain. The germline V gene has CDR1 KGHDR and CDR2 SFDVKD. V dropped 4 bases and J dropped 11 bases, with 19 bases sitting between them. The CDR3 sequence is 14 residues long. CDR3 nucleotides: TGTGCCACCAGTGAAGCCCGTAGGGCCGGAGGGGCTTTCTTT. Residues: CATSEARRAGGAFF.

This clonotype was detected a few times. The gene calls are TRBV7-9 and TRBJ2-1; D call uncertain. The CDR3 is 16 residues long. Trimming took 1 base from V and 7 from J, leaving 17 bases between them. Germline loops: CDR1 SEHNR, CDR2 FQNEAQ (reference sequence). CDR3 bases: TGTGCCAGCAGCTTAGTTCACGGTTTCTCCCCTAATGAGCAGTTCTTC. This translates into CASSLVHGFSPNEQFF.

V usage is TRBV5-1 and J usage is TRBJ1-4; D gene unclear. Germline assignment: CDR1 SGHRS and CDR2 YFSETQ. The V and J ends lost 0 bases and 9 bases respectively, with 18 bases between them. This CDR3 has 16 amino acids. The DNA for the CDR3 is TGCGCCAGCAGCTTGGAAGAGGCGGTGTCAGCCCAAAAACTGTTTTTT. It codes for CASSLEEAVSAQKLFF.

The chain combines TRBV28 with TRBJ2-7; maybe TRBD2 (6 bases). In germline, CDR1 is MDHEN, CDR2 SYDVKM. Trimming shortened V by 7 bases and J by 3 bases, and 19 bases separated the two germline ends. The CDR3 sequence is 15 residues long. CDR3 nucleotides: TGTGCCAGCACCAAGGGCGGGGTTGGGAACTACGAGCAGTACTTC. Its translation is CASTKGGVGNYEQYF.

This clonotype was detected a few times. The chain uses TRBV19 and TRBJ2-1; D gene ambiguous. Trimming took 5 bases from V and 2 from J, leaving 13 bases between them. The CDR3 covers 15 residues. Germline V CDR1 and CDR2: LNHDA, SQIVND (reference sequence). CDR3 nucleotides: TGTGCCAGTAGTGTGGCCAGGTTCACCTACAATGAGCAGTTCTTC. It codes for CASSVARFTYNEQFF.

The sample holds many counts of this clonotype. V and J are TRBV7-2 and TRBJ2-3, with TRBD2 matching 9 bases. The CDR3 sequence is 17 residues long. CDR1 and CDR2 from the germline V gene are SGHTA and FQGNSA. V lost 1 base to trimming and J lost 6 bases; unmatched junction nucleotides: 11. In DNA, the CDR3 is TGTGCCAGCAGCTTAGGTCAGGGGCGGGAGGGCCTGGATACGCAGTATTTT. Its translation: CASSLGQGREGLDTQYF.

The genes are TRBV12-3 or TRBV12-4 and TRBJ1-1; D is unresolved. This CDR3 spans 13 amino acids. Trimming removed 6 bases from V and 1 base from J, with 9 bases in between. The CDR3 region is CASRLQWNTEAFF. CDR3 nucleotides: TGTGCCAGCAGATTACAGTGGAACACTGAAGCTTTCTTT.

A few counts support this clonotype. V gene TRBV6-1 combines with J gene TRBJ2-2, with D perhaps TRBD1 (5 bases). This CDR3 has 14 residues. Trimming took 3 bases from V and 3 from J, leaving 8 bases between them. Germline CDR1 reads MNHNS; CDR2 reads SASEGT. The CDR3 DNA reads TGTGCCAGCAGTGAGCGGACATACACCGGGGAGCTGTTTTTT. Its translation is CASSERTYTGELFF.

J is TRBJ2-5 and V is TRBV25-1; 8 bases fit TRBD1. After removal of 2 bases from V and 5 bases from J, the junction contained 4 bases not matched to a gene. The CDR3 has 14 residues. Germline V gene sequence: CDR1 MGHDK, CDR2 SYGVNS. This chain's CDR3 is CASSEQGAAETQYF. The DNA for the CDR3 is TGTGCCAGCAGTGAACAGGGGGCGGCGGAGACCCAGTACTTC.

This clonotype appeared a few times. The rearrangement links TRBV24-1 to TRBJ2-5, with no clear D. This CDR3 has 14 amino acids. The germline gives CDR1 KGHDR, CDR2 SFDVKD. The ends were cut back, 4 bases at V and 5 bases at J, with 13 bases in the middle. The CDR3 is CATSEGAGVETQYF. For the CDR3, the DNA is TGTGCCACCAGTGAGGGTGCAGGCGTGGAGACCCAGTACTTC.

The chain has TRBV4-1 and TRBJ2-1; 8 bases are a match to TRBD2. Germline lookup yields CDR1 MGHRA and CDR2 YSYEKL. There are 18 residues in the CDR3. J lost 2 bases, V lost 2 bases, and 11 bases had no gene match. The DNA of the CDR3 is TGCGCCAGCAGCCAACTACAACTAGCGGAAGGACCCTACAATGAGCAGTTCTTC. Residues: CASSQLQLAEGPYNEQFF.

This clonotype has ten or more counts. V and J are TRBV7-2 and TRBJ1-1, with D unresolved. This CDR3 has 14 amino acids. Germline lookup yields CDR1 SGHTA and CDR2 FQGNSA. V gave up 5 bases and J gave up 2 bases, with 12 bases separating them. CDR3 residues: CASSQAPVNTEAFF. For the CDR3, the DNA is TGTGCCAGCAGCCAAGCGCCGGTCAACACTGAAGCTTTCTTT.

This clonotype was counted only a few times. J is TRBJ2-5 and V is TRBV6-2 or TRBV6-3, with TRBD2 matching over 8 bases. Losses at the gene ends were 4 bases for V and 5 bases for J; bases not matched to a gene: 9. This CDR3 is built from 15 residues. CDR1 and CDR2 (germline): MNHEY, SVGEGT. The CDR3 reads CASSSSGSWVETQYF. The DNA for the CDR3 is TGTGCCAGCAGTTCGAGCGGGAGTTGGGTCGAGACCCAGTACTTC.

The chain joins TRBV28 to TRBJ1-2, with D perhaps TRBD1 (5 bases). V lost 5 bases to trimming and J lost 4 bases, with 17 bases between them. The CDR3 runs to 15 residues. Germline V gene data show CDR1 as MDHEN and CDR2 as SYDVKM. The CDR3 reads CASSGAWGPIYGYTF. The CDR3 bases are TGTGCCAGCAGTGGGGCTTGGGGACCCATCTATGGCTACACCTTC.

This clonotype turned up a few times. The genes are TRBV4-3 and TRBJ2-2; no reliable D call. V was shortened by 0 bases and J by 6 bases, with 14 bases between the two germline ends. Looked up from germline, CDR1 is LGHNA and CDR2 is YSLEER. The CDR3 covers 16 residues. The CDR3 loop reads CASSQEVQPYPGELFF. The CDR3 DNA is TGCGCCAGCAGCCAAGAGGTCCAGCCATACCCCGGGGAGCTGTTTTTT.

CDR3 loop: CASSSIRGGGSNQPQHF. The DNA of the CDR3 is TGTGCCAGCAGCTCAATTAGGGGAGGGGGTAGCAATCAGCCCCAGCATTTT. The chain carries TRBV6-1 and TRBJ1-5; possible D gene TRBD1, 6 bases. The CDR3 has 17 amino acids. From germline, CDR1 is MNHNS and CDR2 SASEGT. V lost 6 bases and J lost 0, with 18 bases in between.

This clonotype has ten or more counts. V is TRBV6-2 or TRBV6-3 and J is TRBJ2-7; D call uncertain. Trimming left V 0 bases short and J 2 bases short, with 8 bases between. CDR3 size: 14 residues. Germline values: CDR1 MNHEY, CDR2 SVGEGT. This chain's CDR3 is CASSYSRLTYEQYF. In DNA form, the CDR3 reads TGTGCCAGCAGTTACTCGAGACTTACCTACGAGCAGTACTTC.

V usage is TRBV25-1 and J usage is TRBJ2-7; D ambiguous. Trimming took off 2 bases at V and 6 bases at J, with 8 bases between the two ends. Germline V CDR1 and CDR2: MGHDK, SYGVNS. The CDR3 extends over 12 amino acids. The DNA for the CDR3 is TGTGCCAGCAGTGAACTGGGCGGCGAGCAGTACGTC. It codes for CASSELGGEQYV.